This TCR beta chain was observed in a study of blood T cell repertoires in COVID-19. Study context: There were acute and convalescent COVID-19 samples, and they came from the United States, Italy and Spain. Sources were T cells, B-cell-depleted T cells, or PBMCs; the material itself was cDNA or gDNA.

The CDR3 sequence is 13 residues long. Germline V lookup: CDR1 KGHDR, CDR2 SFDVKD. V dropped 4 bases and J dropped 7 bases, with 10 bases sitting between them. Original methodology: Estimation of nucleated cell counts was performed using reference gene primer amplification. Generated by immunoSEQ multiplex PCR, the TCRdb table keeps only in-frame clones and is missing some. V and J calls plus clone size are reproduced from that table; the DNA served to infer D and trimming. The sample contains 85,000 to 90,000 clones, under 95% of which appear only once. The sequence derives from a human donor with active COVID-19. The donor label of this sample is uncertain. The specimen sequenced was peripheral blood. The chain has TRBV24-1 and TRBJ1-5; D call uncertain. The CDR3 DNA follows: TGTGCCACCAGTGACCCGGGTGAACAGCCCCAGCATTTT. Translated, it gives CATSDPGEQPQHF.